This T cell receptor beta chain is from a study of CD8 T cells in ankylosing spondylitis. The study's findings and limits: CD8+ cells made up the disease-linked clones, which were relatively rare in peripheral blood.

V shed 3 bases, J shed 6 bases, and the junction held 9 bases outside the gene matches. The CDR3 is made up of 16 amino acids. CDR1 SGHRS and CDR2 YFSETQ come from the germline V gene. TCR beta libraries were made by quantitative 5'-RACE with molecular barcodes. In TCRdb, the 5' RACE reads were re-called with MiXCR into one record per CDR3 protein. The sample holds about 320,000 distinct CDR3 sequences, 11% seen once. This clonotype showed up many times. The target antigen is unknown. The chain has TRBV5-1 and TRBJ1-4; 9 bases fit TRBD1. The TCR comes from a female donor with ankylosing spondylitis or in good health (not recorded which). Material: blood, either unsorted or a sorted T cell fraction (not recorded which). CDR3 bases: TGCGCCAGCAGCTCTTACGACCGGGACAGGGATGAAAAACTGTTTTTT. Translating gives CASSSYDRDRDEKLFF. The entire variable domain, with the rest obtained from reference TRBV5-1 and TRBJ1-4, is as follows: KAGVTQTPRYLIKTRGQQVTLSCSPISGHRSVSWYQQTPGQGLQFLFEYFSETQRNKGNFPGRFSGRQFSNSRSEMNVSTLELGDSALYLCASSSYDRDRDEKLFFGSGTQLSVL.